This T cell receptor beta chain came from a study of Graves' ophthalmopathy and Graves' hyperthyroidism. Amplification from RNA transcripts yielded the TCR beta CDR3 regions. Following a first-round RT-PCR that used HTBI primers, a second-round multiplex PCR was carried out. TCRdb used MiXCR to reprocess the multiplex PCR reads, holding one entry per CDR3 protein. The table includes 500,000 to 600,000 distinct CDR3 sequences, 35% to 40% detected once. Germline lookup yields CDR1 SQVTM and CDR2 ANQGSEA. CDR3 length: 13 amino acids. V dropped 4 bases and J dropped 14; count of bases not matched to a gene: 14.

The clonotype was recovered from an adult man with Graves' hyperthyroidism. The sequenced sample consisted of peripheral blood or thyroid tissue (not recorded which). The V gene is TRBV29-1, the J gene TRBJ1-5; 7 positions match TRBD1. CDR3 region: CSVGRLGTVYEHF. The DNA for the CDR3 is TGCAGCGTTGGAAGACTTGGGACAGTCTACGAGCATTTT.